What follows are 24 T cell receptor beta chains derived from one specimen sequenced in a study of shared T cell receptors in the human thymus. Sequencing was performed with immunoSEQ multiplex PCR; in TCRdb, only in-frame clones are kept and a portion is missing. The data hold approximately 760,000 clones, with over 75% observed a single time. The same sample was also studied in work on human thymus T cells.

Source material: thymocytes. These receptors were taken from a girl under three years old with a congenital heart defect.

This clone appeared a few times. J is TRBJ2-7 and V is TRBV5-1; TRBD1 might be the D (6 bases). Germline loops: CDR1 SGHRS, CDR2 YFSETQ. The CDR3 contains 18 residues. V was shortened by 0 bases and J by 0 bases, with 19 bases between the two germline ends. CDR3 amino acids: CASSLGISQDSPSYEQYF. The CDR3 bases are TGCGCCAGCAGCTTGGGGATTTCCCAGGACAGCCCCTCCTACGAGCAGTACTTC. Based on the CDR3 plus reference TRBV5-1 and TRBJ2-7, the full variable domain is KAGVTQTPRYLIKTRGQQVTLSCSPISGHRSVSWYQQTPGQGLQFLFEYFSETQRNKGNFPGRFSGRQFSNSRSEMNVSTLELGDSALYLCASSLGISQDSPSYEQYFGPGTRLTVT.

In this sample, this clone turned up once. The V and J genes are TRBV29-1 and TRBJ2-3; the match to TRBD1 covers 10 bases. This CDR3 spans 17 amino acids. V gave up 1 base and J gave up 2 bases; unmatched junction bases: 9. Germline V CDR1 and CDR2: SQVTM, ANQGSEA. The CDR3 here is CSVEAPQGQGFTDTQYF. The CDR3 bases are TGCAGCGTTGAAGCACCACAGGGACAGGGGTTCACAGATACGCAGTATTTT.

This clone was detected a few times. The DNA for the CDR3 is TGTGCCAGCAGTTCGACAGGAATGAACACTGAAGCTTTCTTT. The encoded protein is CASSSTGMNTEAFF. J is TRBJ1-1 and V is TRBV6-5; D is perhaps TRBD1 (6 bases). CDR3 size: 14 residues. V dropped 4 bases and J dropped 0 bases, with 9 bases sitting between them. Germline V CDR1 and CDR2: MNHEY, SVGAGI.

The chain carries TRBV7-2 and TRBJ2-7; the match to TRBD1 covers 9 bases. The germline V gene has CDR1 SGHTA and CDR2 FQGNSA. V lost 1 base and J lost 5; bases outside the gene matches: 9. The CDR3 covers 16 residues. In DNA, the CDR3 is TGTGCCAGCAGCTTAGAATTTGGACAGGGGACTCACGAGCAGTACTTC. This encodes CASSLEFGQGTHEQYF. The full variable domain, with the rest looked up from reference TRBV7-2 and TRBJ2-7, is GAGVSQSPSNKVTEKGKDVELRCDPISGHTALYWYRQSLGQGLEFLIYFQGNSAPDKSGLPSDRFSAERTGGSVSTLTIQRTQQEDSAVYLCASSLEFGQGTHEQYFGPGTRLTVT.

The gene calls are TRBV6-1 and TRBJ1-1; D not resolved. The CDR3 runs 11 residues. V shed 9 bases and J shed 7 bases, with 12 bases lying between them. Germline V CDR1 and CDR2: MNHNS, SASEGT. CDR3 residues: CASLSASEAFF. The CDR3, as DNA: TGTGCCAGTCTTTCTGCCAGTGAAGCTTTCTTT.

This clone was picked up one time. The CDR3 region is CASSQSGERGNTDTQYF. The CDR3 region has the DNA TGCGCCAGCAGTCAATCGGGGGAGCGGGGCAACACAGATACGCAGTATTTT. The rearrangement joins TRBV23-1 to TRBJ2-3, with TRBD2 matching over 7 bases. TRBV23-1 falls under the ORF class, with uncertain function. This CDR3 is 17 amino acids long. Trimming cost V 0 bases and J 2 bases; bases outside gene matches: 8.

The chain combines TRBV4-3 with TRBJ1-3, with D possibly TRBD1 on 6 matching bases. Germline V gives CDR1 LGHNA, CDR2 YSLEER. The CDR3 runs to 17 residues. V gave up 1 base and J gave up 2 bases, with 15 bases separating them. The CDR3 DNA is TGCGCCAGCAGCCAAGCACCGGACAGTCCCACTGGAAACACCATATATTTT. Its protein is CASSQAPDSPTGNTIYF.

This clone was detected once. The rearrangement links TRBV7-2 to TRBJ1-2, with D perhaps matching TRBD1 (5 bases). Deletions cut 5 bases from V and 0 bases from J, with 25 bases between. Looked up from germline, CDR1 is SGHTA and CDR2 is FQGNSA. The CDR3 is 19 residues long. The CDR3 region has the DNA TGTGCCAGCAGCCAACACCCACGGAATGCGGGGCATCCTAACTATGGCTACACCTTC. Amino acid sequence: CASSQHPRNAGHPNYGYTF.

The rearrangement joins TRBV28 to TRBJ1-5, with 7 bases matching TRBD1. This CDR3 comprises 15 residues. J gave up 6 bases and V 0 bases, and 5 bases lay outside the gene matches. Germline values: CDR1 MDHEN, CDR2 SYDVKM. The CDR3 DNA is TGTGCCAGCAGTTTATGGGGCCAGGGGGGTCAGCCCCAGCATTTT. Its translation: CASSLWGQGGQPQHF.

The V gene is TRBV2, the J gene TRBJ1-2; D may be TRBD1 (6 bases). Trimming removed 8 bases at V and 8 bases at J, with 21 bases between. Germline CDR1 SNHLY, CDR2 FYNNEI. This CDR3 has 14 amino acids. CDR3 sequence reads: CASEGGQGGSGYTF. For the CDR3, the DNA is TGTGCCAGCGAAGGGGGGCAGGGCGGGAGCGGCTACACCTTC.

The CDR3 DNA reads TGTGCCAGCAGCTTAGATATTGTTCGGCAGGACACTGAAGCTTTCTTT. It specifies CASSLDIVRQDTEAFF. The chain combines TRBV11-2 with TRBJ1-1; D unclear. Deletions cut 0 bases from V and 3 bases from J, with 14 bases between. Germline-derived CDR1 and CDR2 are SGHAT and FQNNGV. The CDR3 runs to 16 residues.

The chain couples TRBV18 to TRBJ2-1; maybe TRBD1 (6 bases). The CDR3 consists of 15 residues. Trimming took off 2 bases at V and 4 bases at J, with 12 bases between the two ends. The germline V gene has CDR1 KGHSH and CDR2 LQKENI. In DNA form, the CDR3 reads TGTGCCAGCTCACCAATACCGGGACATTACAATGAGCAGTTCTTC. This sequence encodes CASSPIPGHYNEQFF.

The chain carries TRBV7-9 and TRBJ2-2; 8 bases match TRBD1. V was clipped by 6 bases and J by 1 base; unmatched bases: 4. This CDR3 is built from 15 residues. Germline V gene lookup returns CDR1 SEHNR and CDR2 FQNEAQ (reference sequence). CDR3 protein: CASSPGTGNTGELFF. The CDR3, as DNA: TGTGCCAGCAGTCCCGGGACAGGGAACACCGGGGAGCTGTTTTTT.

V and J are TRBV19 and TRBJ2-1, with D possibly matching TRBD2 (6 bases). Trimming took off 3 bases at V and 6 bases at J, with 18 bases between the two ends. Germline CDR1 reads LNHDA; CDR2 reads SQIVND (reference sequence). The CDR3 totals 16 residues. The CDR3 reads CASSIRDSPNLNEQFF. CDR3 bases: TGTGCCAGTAGTATTAGGGACTCCCCGAACCTCAATGAGCAGTTCTTC.

The chain carries TRBV9 and TRBJ1-2; unclear D gene. This CDR3 spans 15 amino acids. Trimming shortened V by 0 bases and J by 3 bases, and 12 bases separated the two germline ends. Germline CDR1 and CDR2: SGDLS and YYNGEE. Here the CDR3 reads CASSVGGGGHYGYTF. The CDR3 nucleotides are TGTGCCAGCAGCGTAGGGGGTGGAGGTCACTATGGCTACACCTTC.

The chain joins TRBV7-2 to TRBJ2-5; tentatively, D is TRBD2 (5 bases). Germline assignment: CDR1 SGHTA and CDR2 FQGNSA. Between the trimmed V and J ends, which lost 0 bases and 3 bases, there was a span of 14 bases. The CDR3 is made up of 16 amino acids. CDR3 residues: CASSLAVLAVEETQYF. The CDR3 coding sequence is TGTGCCAGCAGCTTAGCGGTTCTAGCCGTAGAAGAGACCCAGTACTTC. The variable domain in full, with the rest retrieved from reference TRBV7-2 and TRBJ2-5, is GAGVSQSPSNKVTEKGKDVELRCDPISGHTALYWYRQSLGQGLEFLIYFQGNSAPDKSGLPSDRFSAERTGGSVSTLTIQRTQQEDSAVYLCASSLAVLAVEETQYFGPGTRLLVL.

This clone came up once. The rearrangement links TRBV2 to TRBJ2-1, with 10 positions matching TRBD2. V shed 9 bases, J shed 6 bases, and the junction held 17 bases outside the gene matches. The CDR3 totals 17 residues. Germline V gene lookup returns CDR1 SNHLY and CDR2 FYNNEI. CDR3 sequence: CARLPRYQAGGPNEQFF. The CDR3 DNA sequence: TGTGCCAGACTCCCACGGTACCAAGCGGGGGGGCCCAATGAGCAGTTCTTC. Full variable domain (outside the CDR3, taken from reference TRBV2 and TRBJ2-1): EPEVTQTPSHQVTQMGQEVILRCVPISNHLYFYWYRQILGQKVEFLVSFYNNEISEKSEIFDDQFSVERPDGSNFTLKIRSTKLEDSAMYFCARLPRYQAGGPNEQFFGPGTRLTVL.

Worth noting for this clone: One end of the junction does not line up with germline, which may come from a read error. V and J are TRBV5-6 and TRBJ1-2; D unresolved. This CDR3 is 13 amino acids long. Germline CDR1 SGHDT, CDR2 YYEEEE. CDR3 sequence (DNA): TGTGCCCGCAGTCGGAGTCAGAACTATGGCTACACCTTC. This translates into CARSRSQNYGYTF.

V and J are TRBV5-5 and TRBJ1-1, with 10 bases lining up with TRBD1. The CDR3 contains 19 residues. Per germline, CDR1 SGHKS and CDR2 YYEKEE (reference sequence). Unmatched junction bases numbered 15, after V lost 4 bases and J lost 0 bases. CDR3 DNA sequence: TGTGCCAGCAGCCGGTACCACCGACAGGGACAGGGGATGAACACTGAAGCTTTCTTT. It specifies CASSRYHRQGQGMNTEAFF.

CDR3 loop: CASSQDRLAPYEQYF. CDR3 nucleotides: TGCGCCAGCAGCCAAGATCGACTAGCTCCCTACGAGCAGTACTTC. This chain uses TRBV4-3 with TRBJ2-7; 7 nucleotides align to TRBD2. The length of the CDR3 is 15 residues. Per germline, CDR1 LGHNA and CDR2 YSLEER. The junction had 4 bases not matched to a gene; V was cut back by 0 bases and J by 2 bases.

The V gene is TRBV7-9, the J gene TRBJ2-7; D not certain. CDR1 SEHNR and CDR2 FQNEAQ come from the germline V gene (reference sequence). Deletions cut 5 bases from V and 5 bases from J, with 10 bases between. The CDR3 extends over 12 amino acids. The CDR3 nucleotides read TGTGCCAGCAGCAGTAATGGCCACGAGCAGTACTTC. Amino acid sequence: CASSSNGHEQYF.

This clone came up a few times. The V call is TRBV19, the J call TRBJ2-5, with a weak D call TRBD2 (5 bases). The V and J ends lost 6 bases and 6 bases respectively, with 23 bases between them. The CDR3 spans 16 residues. Germline CDR1 and CDR2: LNHDA and SQIVND (reference sequence). CDR3 nucleotide sequence: TGTGCCAGTAGCCTAACCCAAGATTTGCGAGGGAAGACCCAGTACTTC. Translating it yields CASSLTQDLRGKTQYF.

The chain uses TRBV5-8 and TRBJ1-1, with D perhaps matching TRBD1 (6 bases). Germline lookup yields CDR1 SGHTS and CDR2 YDEGEE. Trimming left V 4 bases short and J 10 bases short, with 23 bases between. The CDR3 consists of 15 residues. CDR3 residues: CASSQFFPGGARAFF. CDR3 sequence (DNA): TGTGCCAGCAGCCAATTTTTCCCGGGGGGGGCCCGAGCTTTCTTT.

The J gene is TRBJ1-1, the V gene TRBV7-6; 9 positions match TRBD1. The length of the CDR3 is 17 residues. CDR1 and CDR2 (germline): SGHVS, FNYEAQ. Trimming at V came to 5 bases and at J to 2 bases, leaving 12 bases not matched to a gene. The CDR3 protein is CASSTPGQGGENTEAFF. DNA for the CDR3: TGTGCCAGCAGCACCCCGGGACAGGGTGGCGAAAACACTGAAGCTTTCTTT.